The next 26 T cell receptor beta chains were all read from a single sample in a study of T cells in Graves' hyperthyroidism and ophthalmopathy. TCR beta CDR3 regions were amplified from RNA transcripts. First-round RT-PCR of the TCR CDR3 relied on the HTBI primer set. Each CDR3 protein gets one entry after TCRdb re-called the multiplex PCR reads with MiXCR. The sample shows about 520,000 distinct CDR3 sequences, approximately 25% of them seen only once. The specimen was blood. The receptors derive from a woman aged 25-40 years with Graves' ophthalmopathy.

This chain links TRBV6-1 with TRBJ1-1; no reliable D call. Deletions cut 2 bases from V and 1 base from J, with 8 bases between. Germline V gene sequence: CDR1 MNHNS, CDR2 SASEGT. The CDR3 covers 14 residues. CDR3 sequence: CASSEMVENTEAFF. The CDR3 DNA sequence: TGTGCCAGCAGTGAAATGGTGGAGAACACTGAAGCTTTCTTT.

This clonotype was observed at least ten times. The rearrangement uses TRBV15 and TRBJ2-7, with 9 bases identical to TRBD1. J gave up 2 bases and V 4 bases, and 3 bases lay outside the gene matches. This CDR3 contains 14 residues. Germline-derived CDR1 and CDR2 are LNHNV and YYDKDF (reference sequence). The CDR3 protein is CATSKDRGTYEQYF. The CDR3 DNA reads as TGTGCCACCAGCAAGGACAGGGGAACCTACGAGCAGTACTTC.

This clonotype was seen repeatedly, ten times or more. The genes are TRBV28 and TRBJ1-2; 7 bases line up with TRBD1. This CDR3 spans 13 amino acids. CDR1 is MDHEN and CDR2 is SYDVKM in the germline V gene. Unmatched junction bases numbered 6, after V lost 4 bases and J lost 7 bases. CDR3 region: CASSSRGWRGYTF. In DNA form, the CDR3 reads TGTGCCAGCAGTTCCAGGGGGTGGCGTGGCTACACCTTC.

This clonotype was seen a few times. Possible read error: a much larger clone is one base away. The chain has TRBV7-2 and TRBJ2-7; D is undetermined. Germline V lookup: CDR1 SGHTA, CDR2 FQGNSA. This CDR3 spans 14 amino acids. The CDR3 DNA reads as TGTTCCAGCAGATCGAGCAAGAGCTCCTACGAGCAGTACTTC. This codes for CSSRSSKSSYEQYF.

This clonotype was picked up many times. The rearrangement uses TRBV12-3 or TRBV12-4 and TRBJ1-1; no reliable D call. The CDR3 is 14 residues long. The ends were cut back, 3 bases at V and 2 bases at J, with 10 bases in the middle. Here the CDR3 reads CASSFSSGNTEAFF. In DNA, the CDR3 is TGTGCCAGCAGTTTTTCGTCAGGTAACACTGAAGCTTTCTTT.

This clonotype was recorded many times. This chain links TRBV2 with TRBJ2-7; D unresolved. In germline, CDR1 is SNHLY, CDR2 FYNNEI. The CDR3 extends over 15 amino acids. V shed 6 bases and J shed 1 base, with 16 bases lying between them. The CDR3 sequence: CASSPDPIYSYEQYF. The CDR3 bases are TGTGCCAGCAGCCCCGACCCTATCTATTCCTACGAGCAGTACTTC.

This clonotype has ten or more counts. The genes are TRBV19 and TRBJ2-7; D gene uncertain. CDR3 length: 13 amino acids. V lost 2 bases and J lost 3, with 8 bases in between. Germline V gene lookup returns CDR1 LNHDA and CDR2 SQIVND (reference sequence). Written as DNA, the CDR3 is TGTGCCAGTAGTATAACTCAGCACTACGAGCAGTACTTC. This translates into CASSITQHYEQYF.

This clonotype showed up many times. This sequence joins TRBV15 and TRBJ1-2, with unresolved D. The V gene's germline CDR1 is LNHNV and CDR2 YYDKDF (reference sequence). The ends were cut back, 0 bases at V and 4 bases at J, with 12 bases in the middle. CDR3 length: 15 amino acids. The CDR3: CATSRDPRKSYGYTF. CDR3 in DNA: TGTGCCACCAGCAGAGACCCGAGAAAATCCTATGGCTACACCTTC. Together with reference TRBV15 and TRBJ1-2, the CDR3 gives the full variable domain: DAMVIQNPRYQVTQFGKPVTLSCSQTLNHNVMYWYQQKSSQAPKLLFHYYDKDFNNEADTPDNFQSRRPNTSFCFLDIRSPGLGDTAMYLCATSRDPRKSYGYTFGSGTRLTVV.

This clonotype was seen ten or more times. The gene calls are TRBV20-1 and TRBJ2-5, with 8 bases that match TRBD2. CDR1 and CDR2 from the germline V gene are DFQATT and SNEGSKA (reference sequence). The CDR3 runs 12 residues. Germline trimming cut 3 bases from V and 5 bases from J; bases unmatched to any gene: 2. DNA for the CDR3: TGCAGTGCTAGCGGGGGGGACGAGACCCAGTACTTC. Protein sequence: CSASGGDETQYF.

In its sample, this clonotype was seen many times. The chain uses TRBV7-3 and TRBJ1-1; D gene unclear. V shed 3 bases and J shed 3 bases, with 11 bases lying between them. Germline V gene sequence: CDR1 SGHTA, CDR2 FQGTGA. This CDR3 region has 14 residues. DNA of the CDR3: TGTGCCAGCAGCTTTTTCGGGGAGGACACTGAAGCTTTCTTT. It codes for CASSFFGEDTEAFF.

This clonotype has a handful of counts. CDR3 DNA: TGTGCCAGCAGCCCGATGGGTGAGGAGACCCAGTACTTC. The encoded protein is CASSPMGEETQYF. This chain connects TRBV7-3 to TRBJ2-5, with D uncertain. V was clipped by 5 bases and J by 5 bases, with 12 bases between them. The CDR3 spans 13 residues. The germline V gene has CDR1 SGHTA and CDR2 FQGTGA.

V gene TRBV30 combines with J gene TRBJ2-7, with 14 bases lining up with TRBD2. This CDR3 is 15 amino acids long. Germline CDR1 and CDR2: GTSNPN and SVGIG (reference sequence). The V and J ends lost 1 base and 3 bases, in that order; junction bases with no gene match: 2. CDR3 protein: CAWSGGLAGVYEQYF. CDR3 sequence (DNA): TGTGCCTGGAGTGGGGGACTAGCGGGAGTCTACGAGCAGTACTTC.

The V and J genes are TRBV12-3 or TRBV12-4 and TRBJ1-6, with D possibly matching TRBD1 (5 bases). The CDR3 is 14 amino acids. Trimming pared 2 bases from V and 8 bases from J, leaving 10 bases between. CDR3 bases: TGTGCCAGCAGTTTACAGGGTATCTATTCACCCCTCCACTTT. Translated, it gives CASSLQGIYSPLHF.

This clonotype was observed at least ten times. The chain combines TRBV6-1 with TRBJ1-5, with a weak D call TRBD1 (5 bases). Germline V gives CDR1 MNHNS, CDR2 SASEGT. Trimming pared 4 bases from V and 2 bases from J, leaving 15 bases between. The CDR3 runs 16 residues. In nucleotides, the CDR3 is TGTGCCAGCAGTGCCCCTGGGGGAGGGCGCAATCAGCCCCAGCATTTT. Protein sequence: CASSAPGGGRNQPQHF.

CDR3 nucleotides: TGTGCCAGCAGAGTAGGGACAGGCTTTATGAACACTGAAGCTTTCTTT. It yields the protein CASRVGTGFMNTEAFF. The chain recombines TRBV6-1 with TRBJ1-1; 8 bases fit TRBD1. Looked up from germline, CDR1 is MNHNS and CDR2 is SASEGT. The length of the CDR3 is 16 residues. The ends lost 6 bases at V and 0 bases at J; junction bases unmatched: 9.

Many counts were recorded for this clonotype. This chain joins TRBV18 and TRBJ1-2; D remains unclear. Looked up from germline, CDR1 is KGHSH and CDR2 is LQKENI. V was shortened by 6 bases and J by 7 bases, with 21 bases between the two germline ends. CDR3 length equals 15 residues. The DNA for the CDR3 is TGTGCCAGCTCCTACACCGCCCAGGAGGAGTCTGGCTACACCTTC. Protein sequence: CASSYTAQEESGYTF.

This clonotype has at least ten counts. CDR3 loop: CASSKSRDRGFEQYF. Here the CDR3 DNA reads TGTGCCAGCAGCAAGTCCCGGGACAGGGGGTTTGAGCAGTACTTC. This chain links TRBV6-5 with TRBJ2-7, with 11 bases that match TRBD1. J was trimmed by 7 bases and V by 6 bases; bases with no gene match: 11. CDR1 and CDR2 (germline): MNHEY, SVGAGI. The CDR3 has 15 amino acids.

This clonotype has just a few counts. J is TRBJ2-7 and V is TRBV6-5; 8 nucleotides align to TRBD2. CDR1 MNHEY and CDR2 SVGAGI come from the germline V gene. The J segment lost 4 bases and the V segment lost 0 bases, leaving 2 bases of the junction unmatched. CDR3 length equals 14 residues. The CDR3 bases are TGTGCCAGCAGTTACTCTAGCGGGATGTACGAGCAGTACTTC. This sequence encodes CASSYSSGMYEQYF.

The V gene is TRBV6-5, the J gene TRBJ1-1, with no clear D. Deletions cut 2 bases from V and 1 base from J, with 8 bases between. Germline values: CDR1 MNHEY, CDR2 SVGAGI. This CDR3 is 14 amino acids long. Here the CDR3 DNA reads TGTGCCAGCAGTTACATGAGACCGAACACTGAAGCTTTCTTT. It encodes CASSYMRPNTEAFF.

The genes are TRBV14 and TRBJ2-3; D is possibly TRBD1 (6 bases). This CDR3 has 15 amino acids. Germline V gives CDR1 SGHDN, CDR2 FVKESK. V lost 4 bases and J 7 bases, leaving 18 bases between the germline ends. The CDR3 DNA reads as TGTGCCAGCAGCCCCACAGGGACGGCAGGCTATACGCAGTATTTT. It codes for CASSPTGTAGYTQYF.

This clonotype was observed at least ten times. Possible read error: a much larger clone is one base away. V and J are TRBV12-3 or TRBV12-4 and TRBJ1-1; D call uncertain. V lost 3 bases, J lost 0 bases, and 8 bases lay in between. This CDR3 comprises 14 residues. The CDR3 is CASSFSRVNTEAFF. The CDR3 region has the DNA TGTGCCAGCAGTTTCTCGAGGGTGAACACTGAAGCTTTCTTT.

The chain is built from TRBV20-1 and TRBJ1-5; D remains unclear. Trimming pared 6 bases from V and 3 bases from J, leaving 12 bases between. The germline gives CDR1 DFQATT, CDR2 SNEGSKA (reference sequence). The CDR3 spans 13 residues. This chain's CDR3 is CSAVGDYNQPQHF. CDR3 nucleotides: TGCAGTGCGGTGGGAGACTACAATCAGCCCCAGCATTTT.

The chain recombines TRBV6-2 or TRBV6-3 with TRBJ2-5; 8 bases agree with TRBD2. Germline CDR1 and CDR2: MNHEY and SVGEGT. The J segment lost 5 bases and the V segment lost 2 bases, leaving 7 bases of the junction unmatched. This CDR3 has 15 residues. This CDR3 reads CASSYPSGSTETQYF. CDR3 sequence (DNA): TGTGCCAGCAGTTACCCCAGCGGGAGCACGGAGACCCAGTACTTC.

V is TRBV12-3 or TRBV12-4 and J is TRBJ2-7; the D gene is possibly TRBD2 (7 bases). The CDR3 consists of 15 residues. Trimming took off 6 bases at V and 3 bases at J, with 18 bases between the two ends. Here the CDR3 DNA reads TGTGCCAGCAGCCCCGGGGGGCAGGGCCGCTACGAGCAGTACTTC. This gives the protein CASSPGGQGRYEQYF.

The chain has TRBV12-3 or TRBV12-4 and TRBJ1-2; 7 bases fit TRBD1. V trimming: 6 bases; J trimming: 5 bases; junction bases outside the gene matches: 12. The CDR3 has 15 residues. Written as DNA, the CDR3 is TGTGCCAGCAGCCCTACTCAGGGGGTAGGGTATGGCTACACCTTC. Translated, it gives CASSPTQGVGYGYTF.

This chain joins TRBV28 and TRBJ2-7; the match to TRBD1 covers 9 bases. Looked up from germline, CDR1 is MDHEN and CDR2 is SYDVKM. The trim removed 5 bases at V and 3 bases at J, leaving 11 bases unmatched. This CDR3 comprises 16 residues. The CDR3 is CASSGAGTGIFYEQYF. CDR3 nucleotide sequence: TGTGCCAGCAGTGGGGCCGGGACAGGGATTTTCTACGAGCAGTACTTC. Combining the CDR3 with reference TRBV28 and TRBJ2-7 gives the whole variable domain DVKVTQSSRYLVKRTGEKVFLECVQDMDHENMFWYRQDPGLGLRLIYFSYDVKMKEKGDIPEGYSVSREKKERFSLILESASTNQTSMYLCASSGAGTGIFYEQYFGPGTRLTVT.